The source of this TCR beta chain is a study of chemoradiotherapy in HPV16-positive cancers. At the level of the study: Functional T-cell assays on a couple of HPV16-positive patients' cells defined candidate HPV-specific clones and common TCR motifs.

This clone has a handful of counts. Its matching antigen is unknown. Over chemoradiotherapy, repertoires were sampled more than once. Trimming stripped 3 bases from V and 7 bases from J, with 10 bases between. The CDR3 contains 13 residues. Per the germline V gene, CDR1 is MNHEY and CDR2 is SVGAGI. Sequenced by immunoSEQ multiplex PCR; TCRdb stores in-frame clones only, minus some. The sample lists fewer than 70,000 clones; under 95% were seen once. Study-level points and caveats: Candidate HPV-specific clones and E7-related TCR motifs grew in tumor during treatment. The functional HPV-specific definition rests on just two HPV16-positive patients.

The specimen was blood, collected from a patient who underwent chemoradiotherapy. The chain links TRBV6-5 to TRBJ1-5, with D possibly being TRBD1 (6 bases). This clonotype originated in a human donor with HPV-associated anogenital cancer. CDR3 sequence (DNA): TGTGCCAGCAGTTATGACAGGCAACAGCCCCAGCATTTT. Translated, it gives CASSYDRQQPQHF.